This passage covers 30 T cell receptor beta chains from one sample sequenced in a study of beta chain features in type 1 diabetes. Study findings and constraints: Moderate yet significant TCRB CDR3 shortening was seen in Type 1 diabetes patients in all four CD4+ subsets.

The investigators reverse transcribed all of the isolated RNA, so they sequenced expressed TCRB transcripts. Some clones are missing from TCRdb's copy, which holds only in-frame ones; the method was immunoSEQ multiplex PCR. Of about 660,000 clones listed, around an eighth are singletons. No cognate antigen is known for these TCRs. The sequencing input was naive CD4+ T cells from blood. Every receptor here comes from a man younger than 35 with type 1 diabetes.

This clone was seen a few times. The J gene is TRBJ2-1, the V gene TRBV14; tentatively, D is TRBD1 (5 bases). V shed 4 bases and J shed 4 bases, with 14 bases lying between them. This CDR3 contains 15 residues. CDR1 is SGHDN and CDR2 is FVKESK in the germline V gene. The CDR3 reads CASSPPGSVYNEQFF. The CDR3 DNA reads as TGTGCCAGCAGCCCGCCAGGGTCTGTGTACAATGAGCAGTTCTTC.

This clone was counted between two and nine times. The chain couples TRBV21-1 to TRBJ1-2; TRBD1 is the table's D call and was not checked against the DNA. TRBV21-1 represents a pseudogene. The CDR3 spans 13 residues. CDR3 protein: CASSKDRVYGYTF. In nucleotides, the CDR3 is TGTGCCAGCAGCAAAGACAGGGTCTATGGCTACACCTTC.

This clone was seen more than once but under ten times. The gene calls are TRBV29-1 and TRBJ1-1; possibly TRBD1 for D (6 bases). Trimming pared 5 bases from V and 0 bases from J, leaving 16 bases between. This CDR3 has 15 residues. CDR1 is SQVTM, CDR2 ANQGSEA, per germline. This CDR3 is CSVYPRTEMNTEAFF. CDR3 nucleotide sequence: TGCAGCGTTTATCCCCGGACAGAGATGAACACTGAAGCTTTCTTT.

This clone appeared a few times. V usage is TRBV30 and J usage is TRBJ1-5; no clear D gene. Trimming stripped 3 bases from V and 6 bases from J, with 15 bases between. The length of the CDR3 is 14 residues. Germline V gives CDR1 GTSNPN, CDR2 SVGIG (reference sequence). The CDR3 spells CAWSAPIIGQPQHF. For the CDR3, the DNA is TGTGCCTGGAGCGCACCCATTATCGGTCAGCCCCAGCATTTT.

This clone has only a few counts. The rearrangement joins TRBV30 to TRBJ2-3, with D perhaps being TRBD1 or TRBD2 (5 bases each). The germline gives CDR1 GTSNPN, CDR2 SVGIG (reference sequence). This CDR3 is 12 amino acids long. Trimming stripped 4 bases from V and 6 bases from J, with 11 bases between. In DNA form, the CDR3 reads TGTGCCTGGACGGGGTCAGGGGATACGCAGTATTTT. It codes for CAWTGSGDTQYF. The entire variable domain, with the rest obtained from reference TRBV30 and TRBJ2-3, is as follows: SQTIHQWPATLVQPVGSPLSLECTVEGTSNPNLYWYRQAAGRGLQLLFYSVGIGQISSEVPQNLSASRPQDRQFILSSKKLLLSDSGFYLCAWTGSGDTQYFGPGTRLTVL.

CDR3 sequence reads: CASSHRRQTSNSTDTQYF. CDR3 DNA: TGCGCCAGCAGCCATCGAAGGCAGACAAGTAATAGCACAGATACGCAGTATTTT. V is TRBV4-1 and J is TRBJ2-3; D is unresolved. The CDR3 runs 18 residues. Trimming stripped 3 bases from V and 0 bases from J, with 19 bases between. The germline gives CDR1 MGHRA, CDR2 YSYEKL.

The V call is TRBV29-1, the J call TRBJ2-4; D call uncertain. The germline V gene encodes CDR1 SQVTM and CDR2 ANQGSEA. This CDR3 is built from 14 residues. Trimming shortened V by 6 bases and J by 0 bases, and 12 bases separated the two germline ends. The CDR3 region has the DNA TGCAGCGTCTCCACCCGTATAGCCAAAAACATTCAGTACTTC. Amino acids: CSVSTRIAKNIQYF.

The rearrangement joins TRBV30 to TRBJ2-1; the match to TRBD1 covers 7 bases. The germline V gene has CDR1 GTSNPN and CDR2 SVGIG (reference sequence). The CDR3 extends over 14 amino acids. Trimming cost V 2 bases and J 2 bases; bases outside gene matches: 3. The CDR3 here is CAWSTGVTYNEQFF. CDR3 DNA: TGTGCCTGGAGTACAGGGGTGACCTACAATGAGCAGTTCTTC.

This clone was counted a few times. The V and J genes are TRBV6-6 and TRBJ2-3, with 7 positions matching TRBD1. The CDR3 sequence is 14 residues long. Unmatched junction bases numbered 7, after V lost 10 bases and J lost 0 bases. The V gene's germline CDR1 is MNHNY and CDR2 SVGAGI (reference sequence). Written as DNA, the CDR3 is TGTGCCACCGCCGGGACAGCTAGCACAGATACGCAGTATTTT. It yields the protein CATAGTASTDTQYF.

V gene TRBV5-1 combines with J gene TRBJ2-1; 7 bases agree with TRBD2. The CDR3 sequence is 12 residues long. Per the germline V gene, CDR1 is SGHRS and CDR2 is YFSETQ. The V segment lost 4 bases and the J segment 6 bases; nucleotides outside the gene matches: 1. CDR3: CASSRLANEQFF. The CDR3 coding sequence is TGCGCCAGCAGCAGACTAGCCAATGAGCAGTTCTTC.

The genes are TRBV10-3 and TRBJ2-1; TRBD1 aligns across 9 bases. Losses at the gene ends were 0 bases for V and 8 bases for J; bases not matched to a gene: 14. The germline gives CDR1 ENHRY, CDR2 SYGVKD. The CDR3 sequence is 18 residues long. CDR3 in amino acids: CAISESPPGTGSLHEQFF. CDR3 DNA sequence: TGTGCCATCAGTGAGTCCCCCCCCGGGACAGGGTCCCTCCATGAGCAGTTCTTC.

The V call is TRBV11-2, the J call TRBJ2-3; 9 bases are a match to TRBD1. The CDR3 sequence is 14 residues long. The V and J ends lost 3 bases and 6 bases, in that order; junction bases with no gene match: 4. In germline, CDR1 is SGHAT, CDR2 FQNNGV. The chain's CDR3 is CASSLDRGGDTQYF. CDR3 nucleotides: TGTGCCAGCAGCTTGGACAGGGGAGGGGATACGCAGTATTTT. Using reference TRBV11-2 and TRBJ2-3 for the parts outside the CDR3, the full variable domain is EAGVAQSPRYKIIEKRQSVAFWCNPISGHATLYWYQQILGQGPKLLIQFQNNGVVDDSQLPKDRFSAERLKGVDSTLKIQPAKLEDSAVYLCASSLDRGGDTQYFGPGTRLTVL.

V usage is TRBV30 and J usage is TRBJ1-3; D is uncertain. Trimming shortened V by 2 bases and J by 0 bases, and 11 bases separated the two germline ends. This CDR3 contains 15 residues. The V gene's germline CDR1 is GTSNPN and CDR2 SVGIG (reference sequence). CDR3 in DNA: TGTGCCTGGAGTTCGACGAGACGCTCTGGAAACACCATATATTTT. It codes for CAWSSTRRSGNTIYF.

CDR3: CASSLEPGEPIENTDTQYF. In nucleotides, the CDR3 is TGCGCCAGCAGCTTGGAACCTGGGGAACCGATCGAGAACACAGATACGCAGTATTTT. The chain couples TRBV5-1 to TRBJ2-3; D unclear. The V gene lost 0 bases and the J gene lost 2 bases, with 22 bases spanning the gap. The CDR3 spans 19 residues. Per the germline V gene, CDR1 is SGHRS and CDR2 is YFSETQ.

The chain combines TRBV6-6 with TRBJ2-3, with D possibly matching TRBD1 (5 bases). CDR1 MNHNY and CDR2 SVGAGI come from the germline V gene (reference sequence). This CDR3 is 14 amino acids long. V was shortened by 4 bases and J by 0 bases, with 8 bases between the two germline ends. The CDR3 loop is CASSSTVSTDTQYF. CDR3 DNA: TGTGCCAGCAGTTCGACAGTGAGCACAGATACGCAGTATTTT.

This chain links TRBV5-6 with TRBJ1-2; no definite D call. V lost 3 bases, J lost 4 bases, and 10 bases lay in between. This CDR3 is built from 13 residues. From germline, CDR1 is SGHDT and CDR2 YYEEEE. The CDR3 DNA follows: TGTGCCAGCAGCTGGACGGATGCCTATGGCTACACCTTC. This gives the protein CASSWTDAYGYTF.

This clone was seen a handful of times. V gene TRBV9 combines with J gene TRBJ2-2; D is unresolved. This CDR3 contains 14 residues. The V gene lost 3 bases and the J gene lost 2 bases, with 8 bases spanning the gap. Germline V gene lookup returns CDR1 SGDLS and CDR2 YYNGEE. The CDR3 reads CASSDKSNTGELFF. Here the CDR3 DNA reads TGTGCCAGCAGCGACAAGTCCAACACCGGGGAGCTGTTTTTT.

This clone was observed a handful of times. The chain is built from TRBV2 and TRBJ2-2; 7 bases fit TRBD1. This CDR3 is 13 amino acids long. V was clipped by 7 bases and J by 11 bases; unmatched bases: 10. CDR1 is SNHLY and CDR2 is FYNNEI in the germline V gene. CDR3 DNA: TGTGCCAGCAAGGGACAGAGTGTTGGCGAGCTGTTTTTT. It encodes CASKGQSVGELFF.

A word on this clone: This sample also contains other DNA sequences that code for the same CDR3. The chain combines TRBV18 with TRBJ1-1, with no clear D. Looked up from germline, CDR1 is KGHSH and CDR2 is LQKENI. V was clipped by 4 bases and J by 1 base, with 7 bases between them. This CDR3 region has 13 residues. CDR3 DNA sequence: TGTGCCAGCTCACGCACCGAGAACACTGAAGCTTTCTTT. It yields the protein CASSRTENTEAFF.

The CDR3 region has the DNA TGTGCCAGTAGTGGCGGGACAGGCGTATACTACGAGCAGTACTTC. Translating it yields CASSGGTGVYYEQYF. V and J are TRBV19 and TRBJ2-7; the match to TRBD1 covers 8 bases. Germline V gene sequence: CDR1 LNHDA, CDR2 SQIVND (reference sequence). The J segment lost 3 bases and the V segment lost 5 bases, leaving 9 bases of the junction unmatched. CDR3 length: 15 residues.

The chain employs TRBV11-2 and TRBJ2-7; tentatively, D is TRBD2 (6 bases). Trimming shortened V by 5 bases and J by 3 bases, and 11 bases separated the two germline ends. Germline V gives CDR1 SGHAT, CDR2 FQNNGV. CDR3 length: 13 residues. CDR3 region: CASSPGGDYEQYF. CDR3 bases: TGTGCCAGCAGCCCCGGGGGTGACTACGAGCAGTACTTC.

This clone was seen a handful of times. This chain connects TRBV5-1 to TRBJ2-1; 7 nucleotides line up with TRBD1. Germline-derived CDR1 and CDR2 are SGHRS and YFSETQ. This CDR3 region has 17 residues. V dropped 4 bases and J dropped 0; count of bases not matched to a gene: 10. CDR3 residues: CASSRSIRQGSYNEQFF. The DNA of the CDR3 is TGCGCCAGCAGCCGATCCATTCGACAGGGCTCCTACAATGAGCAGTTCTTC.

This clone was detected only a few times. This sequence joins TRBV29-1 and TRBJ2-7, with TRBD2 matching over 11 bases. V lost 4 bases to trimming and J lost 5 bases; unmatched junction nucleotides: 10. The CDR3 is made up of 15 amino acids. CDR1 SQVTM and CDR2 ANQGSEA come from the germline V gene. The CDR3 sequence is CSVAPLAGGPHEQYF. The CDR3 region has the DNA TGCAGCGTTGCACCTTTAGCGGGAGGGCCACACGAGCAGTACTTC.

This clone showed up just a few times. V and J are TRBV2 and TRBJ1-4, with 7 bases identical to TRBD1. V was clipped by 6 bases and J by 7 bases; unmatched bases: 8. This CDR3 contains 14 residues. Germline lookup yields CDR1 SNHLY and CDR2 FYNNEI. The CDR3 spells CASRTQGRTEKLFF. Written as DNA, the CDR3 is TGTGCCAGCAGGACACAGGGGAGGACTGAAAAACTGTTTTTT. The variable domain in full, completed from reference TRBV2 and TRBJ1-4, reads EPEVTQTPSHQVTQMGQEVILRCVPISNHLYFYWYRQILGQKVEFLVSFYNNEISEKSEIFDDQFSVERPDGSNFTLKIRSTKLEDSAMYFCASRTQGRTEKLFFGSGTQLSVL.

A few counts support this clone. The J gene is TRBJ1-4, the V gene TRBV28; no firm D call. The V end lost 2 bases, the J end lost 13 bases, and 17 bases lay between the germline ends. The germline V gene has CDR1 MDHEN and CDR2 SYDVKM. The CDR3 is 14 amino acids. CDR3: CASSLTGRPSGLFF. DNA for the CDR3: TGTGCCAGCAGTTTAACGGGCAGGCCATCGGGACTGTTTTTT.

V is TRBV20-1 and J is TRBJ2-7; D is undetermined. Germline loops: CDR1 DFQATT, CDR2 SNEGSKA (reference sequence). The V end lost 5 bases, the J end lost 7 bases, and 12 bases lay between the germline ends. The CDR3 loop spans 11 amino acids. The CDR3 is CSAPPVREQYF. The CDR3 nucleotides are TGCAGTGCTCCCCCAGTAAGGGAGCAGTACTTC.

A few counts support this clone. The rearrangement links TRBV6-5 to TRBJ2-7; D ambiguous. V lost 2 bases, J lost 3 bases, and 8 bases lay in between. CDR1 and CDR2 (germline): MNHEY, SVGAGI. The CDR3 runs to 13 residues. CDR3 DNA: TGTGCCAGCAGTTACCGCGACGGCTACGAGCAGTACTTC. This encodes CASSYRDGYEQYF.

This chain uses TRBV28 with TRBJ2-5; TRBD1 aligns across 10 bases. With 4 bases clipped from V and 5 bases from J, the junction kept 10 bases outside the gene matches. CDR1 is MDHEN, CDR2 SYDVKM, per germline. This CDR3 comprises 16 residues. CDR3 coding DNA: TGTGCCAGCAGTTCCCGTCCCGGGACAGGGGACGAGACCCAGTACTTC. Protein sequence: CASSSRPGTGDETQYF.

The chain uses TRBV4-3 and TRBJ2-3; perhaps TRBD1 as D (5 bases). Germline CDR1 LGHNA, CDR2 YSLEER. CDR3 length: 16 residues. Deletions cut 2 bases from V and 0 bases from J, with 12 bases between. CDR3 amino acids: CASSQNSKGSTDTQYF. CDR3 bases: TGCGCCAGCAGCCAAAATTCAAAGGGGAGCACAGATACGCAGTATTTT.

The J gene is TRBJ2-7, the V gene TRBV18; D unclear. The V gene's germline CDR1 is KGHSH and CDR2 LQKENI. Trimming shortened V by 0 bases and J by 2 bases, and 14 bases separated the two germline ends. This CDR3 contains 16 residues. The CDR3 bases are TGTGCCAGCTCACCACCTGTATCCGGAGTTCCCTACGAGCAGTACTTC. As protein: CASSPPVSGVPYEQYF.